This entry concerns a single TCR beta chain. Antigen: not known. Amplification of TCR beta CDR3 regions used RNA transcripts. The first-round RT-PCR employed HTBI primers together with the Qiagen OneStep RT-PCR kit. A multiplex PCR was then performed as the second round. TCRdb recomputed calls from the multiplex PCR reads with MiXCR, one row per CDR3 protein. The repertoire has approximately 160,000 distinct CDR3 sequences, 30% to 45% of them found once; the top ten carry about 6%. Out of around 10 ml of fresh peripheral blood, PBMCs were obtained. This sample stems from a study of Graves' ophthalmopathy and Graves' hyperthyroidism. Study-wide results and limits: Ophthalmopathy was separated from stable hyperthyroidism by a 13-signature model with approximately 90% sensitivity and around 84% specificity.

V gave up 5 bases and J gave up 8 bases; unmatched junction bases: 6. Germline CDR1 SQVTM, CDR2 ANQGSEA. The CDR3 spans 12 residues. The sample taken for sequencing was peripheral blood. The receptor comes from a middle-aged woman with Graves' ophthalmopathy. This chain joins TRBV29-1 and TRBJ1-2; 9 bases agree with TRBD1. CDR3 protein: CSVRDRVGGYTF. CDR3 in DNA: TGCAGCGTTCGGGACAGGGTCGGAGGCTACACCTTC.